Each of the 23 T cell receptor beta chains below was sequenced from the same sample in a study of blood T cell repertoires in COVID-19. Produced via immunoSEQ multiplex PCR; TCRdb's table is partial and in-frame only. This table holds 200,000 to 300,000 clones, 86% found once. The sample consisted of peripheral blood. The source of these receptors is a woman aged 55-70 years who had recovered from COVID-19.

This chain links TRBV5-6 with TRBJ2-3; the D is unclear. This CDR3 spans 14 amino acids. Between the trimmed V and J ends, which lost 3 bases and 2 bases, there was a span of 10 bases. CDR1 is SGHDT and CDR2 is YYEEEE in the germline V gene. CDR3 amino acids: CASSSGLLTDTQYF. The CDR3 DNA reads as TGTGCCAGCAGCTCCGGTCTACTCACAGATACGCAGTATTTT.

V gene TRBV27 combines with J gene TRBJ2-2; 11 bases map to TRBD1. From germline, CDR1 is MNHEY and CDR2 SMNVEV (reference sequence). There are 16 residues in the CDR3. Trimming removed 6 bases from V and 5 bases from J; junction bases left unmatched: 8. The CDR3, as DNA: TGTGCCAGCAGCAAATACCGGGACAGGGGGACCGGGGAGCTGTTTTTT. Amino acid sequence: CASSKYRDRGTGELFF.

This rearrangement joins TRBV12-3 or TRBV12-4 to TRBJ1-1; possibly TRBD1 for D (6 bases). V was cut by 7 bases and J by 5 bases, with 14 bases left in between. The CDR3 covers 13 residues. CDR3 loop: CASKYGTHTEAFF. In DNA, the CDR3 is TGTGCCAGCAAATACGGGACACATACTGAAGCTTTCTTT.

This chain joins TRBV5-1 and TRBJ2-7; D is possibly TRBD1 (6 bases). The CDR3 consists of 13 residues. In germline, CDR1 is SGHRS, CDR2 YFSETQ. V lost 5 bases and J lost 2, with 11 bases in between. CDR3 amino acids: CASRVDRTYEQYF. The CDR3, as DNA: TGCGCCAGCAGAGTGGACAGAACCTACGAGCAGTACTTC. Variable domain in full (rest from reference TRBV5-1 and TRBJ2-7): KAGVTQTPRYLIKTRGQQVTLSCSPISGHRSVSWYQQTPGQGLQFLFEYFSETQRNKGNFPGRFSGRQFSNSRSEMNVSTLELGDSALYLCASRVDRTYEQYFGPGTRLTVT.

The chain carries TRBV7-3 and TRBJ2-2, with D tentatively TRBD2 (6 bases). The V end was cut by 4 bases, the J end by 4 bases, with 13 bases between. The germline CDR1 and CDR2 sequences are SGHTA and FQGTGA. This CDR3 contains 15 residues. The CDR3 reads CASSWRDRGTGELFF. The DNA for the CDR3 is TGTGCCAGCAGCTGGAGGGACCGAGGCACCGGGGAGCTGTTTTTT.

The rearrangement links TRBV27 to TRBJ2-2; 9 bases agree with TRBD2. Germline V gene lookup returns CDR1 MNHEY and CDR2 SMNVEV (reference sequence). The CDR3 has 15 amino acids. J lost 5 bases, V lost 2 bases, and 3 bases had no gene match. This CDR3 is CASSLGLARTGELFF. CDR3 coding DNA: TGTGCCAGCAGTTTAGGACTAGCGCGAACCGGGGAGCTGTTTTTT.

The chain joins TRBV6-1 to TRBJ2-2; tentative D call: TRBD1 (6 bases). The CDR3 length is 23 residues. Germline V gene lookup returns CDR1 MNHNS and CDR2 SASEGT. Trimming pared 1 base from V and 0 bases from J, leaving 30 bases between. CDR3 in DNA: TGTGCCAGCAGTGAAGGCAACCTGGGACGGGCAGGGGTGATAGGTGCGAACACCGGGGAGCTGTTTTTT. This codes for CASSEGNLGRAGVIGANTGELFF.

DNA for the CDR3: TGTGCCAGCAGTTACAGAGATTACTACGAGCAGTACTTC. It is translated as CASSYRDYYEQYF. This chain links TRBV28 with TRBJ2-7; D is undetermined. Germline lookup yields CDR1 MDHEN and CDR2 SYDVKM. This CDR3 spans 13 amino acids. Trimming cost V 4 bases and J 3 bases, with 10 bases left between them.

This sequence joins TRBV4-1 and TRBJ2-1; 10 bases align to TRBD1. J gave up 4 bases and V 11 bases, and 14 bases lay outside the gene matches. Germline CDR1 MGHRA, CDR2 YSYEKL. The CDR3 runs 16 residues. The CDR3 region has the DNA TGCGCCCGCCGAGGGGGGGGGACAGGGGCTTACAATGAGCAGTTCTTC. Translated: CARRGGGTGAYNEQFF.

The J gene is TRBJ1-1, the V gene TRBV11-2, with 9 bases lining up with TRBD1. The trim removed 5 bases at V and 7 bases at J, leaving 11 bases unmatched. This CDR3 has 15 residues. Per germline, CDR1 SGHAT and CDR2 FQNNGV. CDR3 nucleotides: TGTGCCAGCAGCCACGGGGACAGGGTATCGCGTGAAGCTTTCTTT. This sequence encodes CASSHGDRVSREAFF.

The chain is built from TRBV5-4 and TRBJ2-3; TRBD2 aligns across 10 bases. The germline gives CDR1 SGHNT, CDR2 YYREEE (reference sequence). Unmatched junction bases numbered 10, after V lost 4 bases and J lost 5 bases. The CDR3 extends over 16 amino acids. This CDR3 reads CASSPGAGGLLDTQYF. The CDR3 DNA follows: TGTGCCAGCAGCCCCGGAGCGGGGGGGCTGTTAGATACGCAGTATTTT.

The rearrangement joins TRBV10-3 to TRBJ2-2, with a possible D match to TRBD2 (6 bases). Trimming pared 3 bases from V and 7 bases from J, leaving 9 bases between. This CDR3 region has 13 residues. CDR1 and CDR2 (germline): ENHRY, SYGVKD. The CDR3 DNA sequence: TGTGCCATCAGTGACGCGGGGTACGGGGAGCTGTTTTTT. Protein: CAISDAGYGELFF.

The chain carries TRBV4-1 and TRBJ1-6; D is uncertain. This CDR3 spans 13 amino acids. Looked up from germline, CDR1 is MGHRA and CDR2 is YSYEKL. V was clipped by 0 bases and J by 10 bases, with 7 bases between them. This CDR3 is CASSQDPESPLHF. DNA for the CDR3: TGCGCCAGCAGCCAAGATCCGGAGTCACCCCTCCACTTT.

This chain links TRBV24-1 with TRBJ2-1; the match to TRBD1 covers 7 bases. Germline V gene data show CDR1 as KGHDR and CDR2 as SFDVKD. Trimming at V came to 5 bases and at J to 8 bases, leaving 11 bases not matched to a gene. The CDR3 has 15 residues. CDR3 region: CATSGFDREGDEQFF. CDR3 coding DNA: TGTGCCACCAGTGGTTTTGACAGGGAAGGCGATGAGCAGTTCTTC.

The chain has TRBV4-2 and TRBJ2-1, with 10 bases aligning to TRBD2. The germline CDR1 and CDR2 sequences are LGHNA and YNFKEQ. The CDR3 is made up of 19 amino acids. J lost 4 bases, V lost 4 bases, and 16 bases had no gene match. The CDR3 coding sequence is TGTGCCAGCAGCCCCTTAGCGGGGGGACCCTCCACATCATACAATGAGCAGTTCTTC. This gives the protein CASSPLAGGPSTSYNEQFF.

CDR3 sequence reads: CASRSWARGEKLFF. In DNA form, the CDR3 reads TGCGCCAGCAGGTCGTGGGCCCGGGGGGAAAAACTGTTTTTT. The chain links TRBV4-3 to TRBJ1-4, with D perhaps TRBD1 (5 bases). Germline loops: CDR1 LGHNA, CDR2 YSLEER. The germline V and J ends were trimmed by 6 bases and 8 bases, with 16 bases remaining between them. This CDR3 comprises 14 residues.

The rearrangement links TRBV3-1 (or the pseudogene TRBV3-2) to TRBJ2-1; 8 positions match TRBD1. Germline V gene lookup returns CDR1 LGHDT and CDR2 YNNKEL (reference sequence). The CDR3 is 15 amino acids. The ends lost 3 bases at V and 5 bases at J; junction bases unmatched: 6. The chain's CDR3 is CASSHEQGVHNEQFF. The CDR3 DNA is TGTGCCAGCAGCCACGAACAGGGGGTACACAATGAGCAGTTCTTC.

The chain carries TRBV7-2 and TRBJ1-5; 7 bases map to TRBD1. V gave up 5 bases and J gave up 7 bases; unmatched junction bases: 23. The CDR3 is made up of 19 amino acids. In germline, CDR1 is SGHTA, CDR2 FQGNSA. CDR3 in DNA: TGTGCCAGCAGCCGTGACGGAAGCTCCGGGGCAGGGGGGAACCAGCCCCAGCATTTT. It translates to CASSRDGSSGAGGNQPQHF.

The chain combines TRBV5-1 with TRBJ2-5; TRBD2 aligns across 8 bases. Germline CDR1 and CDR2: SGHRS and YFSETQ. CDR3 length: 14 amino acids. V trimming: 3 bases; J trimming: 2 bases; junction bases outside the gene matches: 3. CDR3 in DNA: TGCGCCAGCAGCTCGCCGGGGGGGCAAGAGACCCAGTACTTC. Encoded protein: CASSSPGGQETQYF. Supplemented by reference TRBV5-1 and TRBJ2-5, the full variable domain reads KAGVTQTPRYLIKTRGQQVTLSCSPISGHRSVSWYQQTPGQGLQFLFEYFSETQRNKGNFPGRFSGRQFSNSRSEMNVSTLELGDSALYLCASSSPGGQETQYFGPGTRLLVL.

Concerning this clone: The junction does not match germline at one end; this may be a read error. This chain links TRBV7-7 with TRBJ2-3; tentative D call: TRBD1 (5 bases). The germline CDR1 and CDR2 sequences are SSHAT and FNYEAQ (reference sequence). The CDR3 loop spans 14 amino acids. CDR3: CASSLDSLVDTQYF. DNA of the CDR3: TGTGCTAGCAGCCTTGACAGTTTGGTCGATACGCAGTATTTT.

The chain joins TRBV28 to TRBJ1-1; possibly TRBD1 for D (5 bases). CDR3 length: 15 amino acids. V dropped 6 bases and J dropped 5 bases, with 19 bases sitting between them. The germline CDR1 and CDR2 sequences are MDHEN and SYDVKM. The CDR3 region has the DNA TGTGCCAGCAGACCCCTTGGGAGGGGAGGAACTGAAGCTTTCTTT. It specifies CASRPLGRGGTEAFF.

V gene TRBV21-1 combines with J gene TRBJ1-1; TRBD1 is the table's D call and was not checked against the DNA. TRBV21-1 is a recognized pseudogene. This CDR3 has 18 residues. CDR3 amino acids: CASRTFKDSQMRDTEAFF. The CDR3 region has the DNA TGTGCCAGCAGAACCTTCAAGGACAGTCAAATGAGGGACACTGAAGCTTTCTTT.

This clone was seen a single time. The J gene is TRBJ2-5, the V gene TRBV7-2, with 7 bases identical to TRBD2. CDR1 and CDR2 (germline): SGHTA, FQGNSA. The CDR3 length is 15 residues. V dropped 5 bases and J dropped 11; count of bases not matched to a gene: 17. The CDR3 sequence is CASSRTPLGGEVQYF. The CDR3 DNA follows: TGTGCCAGCAGCAGGACCCCCCTTGGGGGGGAGGTTCAGTACTTC.